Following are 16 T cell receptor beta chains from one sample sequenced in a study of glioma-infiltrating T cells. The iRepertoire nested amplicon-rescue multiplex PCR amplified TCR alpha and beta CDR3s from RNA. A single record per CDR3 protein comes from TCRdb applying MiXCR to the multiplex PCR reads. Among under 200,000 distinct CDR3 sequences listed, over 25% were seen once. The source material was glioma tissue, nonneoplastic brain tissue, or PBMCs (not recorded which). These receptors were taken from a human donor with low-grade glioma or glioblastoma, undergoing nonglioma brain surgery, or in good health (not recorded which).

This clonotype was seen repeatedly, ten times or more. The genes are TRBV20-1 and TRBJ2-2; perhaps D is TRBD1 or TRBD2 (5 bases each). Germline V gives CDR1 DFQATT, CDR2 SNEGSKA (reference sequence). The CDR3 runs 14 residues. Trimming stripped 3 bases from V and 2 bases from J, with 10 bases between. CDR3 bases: TGCAGTGCTAGCGGGACGATAAACACCGGGGAGCTGTTTTTT. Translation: CSASGTINTGELFF.

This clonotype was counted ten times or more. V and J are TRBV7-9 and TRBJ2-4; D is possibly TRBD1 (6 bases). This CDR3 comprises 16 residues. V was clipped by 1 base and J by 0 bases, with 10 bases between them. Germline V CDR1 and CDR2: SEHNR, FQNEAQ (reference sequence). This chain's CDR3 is CASSLVRGLAKNIQYF. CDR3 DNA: TGTGCCAGCAGCTTAGTCAGGGGCCTAGCCAAAAACATTCAGTACTTC.

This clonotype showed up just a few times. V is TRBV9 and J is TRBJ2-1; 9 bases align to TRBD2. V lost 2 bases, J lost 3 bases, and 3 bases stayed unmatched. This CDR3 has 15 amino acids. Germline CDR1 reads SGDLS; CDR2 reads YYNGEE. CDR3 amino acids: CASSVSSGDYNEQFF. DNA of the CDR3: TGTGCCAGCAGCGTCTCTAGCGGGGACTACAATGAGCAGTTCTTC.

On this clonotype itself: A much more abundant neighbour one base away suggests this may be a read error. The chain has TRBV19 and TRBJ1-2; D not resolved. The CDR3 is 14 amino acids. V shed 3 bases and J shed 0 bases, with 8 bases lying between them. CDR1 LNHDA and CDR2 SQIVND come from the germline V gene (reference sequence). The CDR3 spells CASSMYRANYGYTF. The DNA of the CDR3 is TGTGCCAGTAGTATGTACAGAGCTAACTATGGCTACACCTTC. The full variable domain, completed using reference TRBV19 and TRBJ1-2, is DGGITQSPKYLFRKEGQNVTLSCEQNLNHDAMYWYRQDPGQGLRLIYYSQIVNDFQKGDIAEGYSVSREKKESFPLTVTSAQKNPTAFYLCASSMYRANYGYTFGSGTRLTVV.

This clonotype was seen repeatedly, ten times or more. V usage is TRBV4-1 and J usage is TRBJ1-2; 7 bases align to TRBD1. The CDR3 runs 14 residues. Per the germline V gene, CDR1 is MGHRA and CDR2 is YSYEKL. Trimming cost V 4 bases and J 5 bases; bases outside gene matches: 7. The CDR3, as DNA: TGCGCCAGCAGCCGATGGGACAGTCCTTATGGCTACACCTTC. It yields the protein CASSRWDSPYGYTF.

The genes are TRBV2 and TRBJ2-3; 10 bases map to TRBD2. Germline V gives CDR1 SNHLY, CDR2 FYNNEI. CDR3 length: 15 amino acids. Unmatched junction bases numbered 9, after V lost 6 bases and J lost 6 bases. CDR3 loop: CASRALAGVRDTQYF. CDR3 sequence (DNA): TGTGCCAGCAGAGCCCTAGCGGGAGTTCGCGATACGCAGTATTTT.

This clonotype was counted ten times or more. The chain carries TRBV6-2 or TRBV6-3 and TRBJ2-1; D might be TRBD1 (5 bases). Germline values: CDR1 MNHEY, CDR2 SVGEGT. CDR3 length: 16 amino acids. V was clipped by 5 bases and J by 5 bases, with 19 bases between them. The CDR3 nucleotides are TGTGCCAGCAGTACTGTCCTCATGGGGCGAAACAATGAGCAGTTCTTC. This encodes CASSTVLMGRNNEQFF.

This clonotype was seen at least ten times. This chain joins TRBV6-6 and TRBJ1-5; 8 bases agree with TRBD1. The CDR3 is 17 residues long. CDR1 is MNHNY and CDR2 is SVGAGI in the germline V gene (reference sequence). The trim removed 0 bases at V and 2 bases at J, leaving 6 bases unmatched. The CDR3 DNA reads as TGTGCCAGCAGTTACTCCGGACAGGGCATTGGCAATCAGCCCCAGCATTTT. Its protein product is CASSYSGQGIGNQPQHF.

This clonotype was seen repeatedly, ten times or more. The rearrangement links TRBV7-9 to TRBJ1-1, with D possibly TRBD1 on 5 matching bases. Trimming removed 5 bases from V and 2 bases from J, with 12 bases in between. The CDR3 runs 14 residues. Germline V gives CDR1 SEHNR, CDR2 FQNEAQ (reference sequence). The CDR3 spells CASSGTLKNTEAFF. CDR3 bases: TGTGCCAGCAGCGGGACGCTAAAAAACACTGAAGCTTTCTTT.

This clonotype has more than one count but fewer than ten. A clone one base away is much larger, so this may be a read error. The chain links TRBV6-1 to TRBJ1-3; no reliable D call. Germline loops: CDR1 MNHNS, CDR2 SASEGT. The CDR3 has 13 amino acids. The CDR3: CASSYTFGDTIYF. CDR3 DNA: TGTGCCAGCAGTTACACCTTTGGAGACACCATATATTTT.

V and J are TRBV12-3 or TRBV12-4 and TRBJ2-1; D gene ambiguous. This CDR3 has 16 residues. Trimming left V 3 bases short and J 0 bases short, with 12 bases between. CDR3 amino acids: CASSFWRTPSYNEQFF. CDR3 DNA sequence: TGTGCCAGCAGTTTTTGGCGTACTCCCTCCTACAATGAGCAGTTCTTC.

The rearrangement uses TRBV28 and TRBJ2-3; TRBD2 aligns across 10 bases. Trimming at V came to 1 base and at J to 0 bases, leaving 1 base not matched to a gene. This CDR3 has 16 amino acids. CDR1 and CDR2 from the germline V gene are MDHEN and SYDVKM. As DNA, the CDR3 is TGTGCCAGCAGTTTATCGACTAGCGGGAGCACAGATACGCAGTATTTT. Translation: CASSLSTSGSTDTQYF.

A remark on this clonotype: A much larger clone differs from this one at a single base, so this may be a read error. CDR3 nucleotide sequence: TGTGCCAGCAGGAGGAAACTAGTAACTAATGAAAAACTGTTTTTT. Protein product: CASRRKLVTNEKLFF. The rearrangement uses TRBV27 and TRBJ1-4, with D uncertain. V dropped 6 bases and J dropped 1 base, with 12 bases sitting between them. Germline CDR1 and CDR2: MNHEY and SMNVEV (reference sequence). This CDR3 region has 15 residues. Complete variable domain (other parts from reference TRBV27 and TRBJ1-4): EAQVTQNPRYLITVTGKKLTVTCSQNMNHEYMSWYRQDPGLGLRQIYYSMNVEVTDKGDVPEGYKVSRKEKRNFPLILESPSPNQTSLYFCASRRKLVTNEKLFFGSGTQLSVL.

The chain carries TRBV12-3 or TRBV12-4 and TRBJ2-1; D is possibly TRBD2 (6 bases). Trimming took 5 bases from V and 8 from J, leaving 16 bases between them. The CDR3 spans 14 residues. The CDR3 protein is CASSIVGGRDEQFF. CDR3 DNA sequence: TGTGCCAGCAGTATAGTGGGAGGTCGCGATGAGCAGTTCTTC.

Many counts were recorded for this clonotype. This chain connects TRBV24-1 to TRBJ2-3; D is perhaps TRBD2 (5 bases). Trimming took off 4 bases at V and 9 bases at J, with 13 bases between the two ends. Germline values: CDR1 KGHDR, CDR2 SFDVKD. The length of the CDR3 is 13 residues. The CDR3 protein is CATSDPGPGTQYF. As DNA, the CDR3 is TGTGCCACCAGTGACCCCGGTCCGGGAACGCAGTATTTT.

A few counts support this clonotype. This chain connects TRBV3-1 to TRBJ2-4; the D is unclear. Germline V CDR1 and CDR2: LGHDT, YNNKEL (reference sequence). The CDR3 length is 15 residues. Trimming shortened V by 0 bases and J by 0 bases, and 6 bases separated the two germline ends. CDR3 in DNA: TGTGCCAGCAGCCAAGATACCGTAGCCAAAAACATTCAGTACTTC. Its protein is CASSQDTVAKNIQYF.